This TCR beta chain appears in the sequencing data of a study of blood T cells in healthy people across ages. The germline CDR1 and CDR2 sequences are LGHNA and YSLEER. Trimming took 0 bases from V and 6 from J; bases not matched to a gene: 11. The CDR3 contains 17 residues. A second about 7 to 11 cycle PCR used barcoded and J-beta primers. TCRdb analysed the 5' RACE reads with MiXCR anew, one entry per CDR3 protein. The sample has approximately 800,000 distinct CDR3 sequences; 46% are singletons. Total RNA was isolated from each sample in quantities of at least 5.5 micrograms. This clonotype occurred many times.

Sequenced sample: blood. This receptor was identified in a man older than 75 in good health. V is TRBV4-3 and J is TRBJ2-1; 7 bases line up with TRBD1. The CDR3 coding sequence is TGCGCCAGCAGCCAAGATACGACAGGGTCTTTCGGCAATGAGCAGTTCTTC. The encoded protein is CASSQDTTGSFGNEQFF.